These 8 T cell receptor beta chains originate from one sample sequenced in a study of blood T cell repertoires in COVID-19. Profiling relied on immunoSEQ multiplex PCR, and the TCRdb table lists in-frame clones only, not all of them. The sample yields about 160,000 clones, 85% to 95% seen once. The specimen sequenced was peripheral blood. The receptors were gathered from a woman in her forties or fifties with acute or convalescent COVID-19.

This clone showed up just once. The chain is built from TRBV4-3 and TRBJ1-1, with 7 bases matching TRBD1. Per the germline V gene, CDR1 is LGHNA and CDR2 is YSLEER. CDR3 length: 15 residues. J gave up 0 bases and V 1 base, and 2 bases lay outside the gene matches. The CDR3 reads CASSQGQGLNTEAFF. The CDR3 DNA reads TGCGCCAGCAGCCAAGGACAGGGACTGAACACTGAAGCTTTCTTT.

The CDR3 region is CASSPQGARGANVLTF. CDR3 nucleotide sequence: TGTGCCAGCTCACCACAGGGGGCGCGGGGGGCCAACGTCCTGACTTTC. V is TRBV18 and J is TRBJ2-6, with 7 bases fitting TRBD1. The CDR3 covers 16 residues. From germline, CDR1 is KGHSH and CDR2 LQKENI. The trim removed 1 base at V and 4 bases at J, leaving 4 bases unmatched.

The chain carries TRBV5-6 and TRBJ1-1, with unresolved D. In germline, CDR1 is SGHDT, CDR2 YYEEEE. The CDR3 covers 15 residues. The germline V and J ends were trimmed by 4 bases and 0 bases, with 13 bases remaining between them. CDR3 protein: CASSPTEGMNTEAFF. The CDR3 region has the DNA TGTGCCAGCAGCCCTACGGAGGGCATGAACACTGAAGCTTTCTTT. Together with reference TRBV5-6 and TRBJ1-1, the CDR3 gives the full variable domain: DAGVTQSPTHLIKTRGQQVTLRCSPKSGHDTVSWYQQALGQGPQFIFQYYEEEERQRGNFPDRFSGHQFPNYSSELNVNALLLGDSALYLCASSPTEGMNTEAFFGQGTRLTVV.

This chain joins TRBV28 and TRBJ2-3; TRBD2 matches 8 bases. V lost 2 bases, J lost 5 bases, and 3 bases stayed unmatched. The CDR3 is 14 residues long. Per germline, CDR1 MDHEN and CDR2 SYDVKM. The CDR3 sequence is CASSLSGSKDTQYF. The CDR3 DNA is TGTGCCAGCAGTTTAAGCGGGAGTAAAGATACGCAGTATTTT.

The chain employs TRBV9 and TRBJ1-3; D unresolved. Deletions cut 1 base from V and 5 bases from J, with 7 bases between. Germline assignment: CDR1 SGDLS and CDR2 YYNGEE. The CDR3 loop spans 13 amino acids. The CDR3 DNA reads as TGTGCCAGCAGCGTACCAGGTCGAAACACCATATATTTT. Its protein product is CASSVPGRNTIYF.

V gene TRBV2 combines with J gene TRBJ2-1; no clear D. This CDR3 contains 14 residues. V gave up 3 bases and J gave up 9 bases, with 15 bases separating them. Looked up from germline, CDR1 is SNHLY and CDR2 is FYNNEI. The CDR3 DNA is TGTGCCAGCAGTGACCTTGCTACCTACGGTGAGCAGTTCTTC. This translates into CASSDLATYGEQFF.

This clone was recorded once. The chain employs TRBV15 and TRBJ1-1, with D possibly being TRBD1 (5 bases). CDR1 is LNHNV and CDR2 is YYDKDF in the germline V gene (reference sequence). V lost 1 base and J 5 bases, leaving 11 bases between the germline ends. The CDR3 spans 14 residues. The CDR3 nucleotides read TGTGCCACCAGCAGAGGAAGCGGGGGAACTGAAGCTTTCTTT. It translates to CATSRGSGGTEAFF.

This clone appeared once. V and J are TRBV19 and TRBJ1-1, with 7 bases fitting TRBD1. J was trimmed by 2 bases and V by 1 base; bases with no gene match: 4. CDR1 and CDR2 from the germline V gene are LNHDA and SQIVND (reference sequence). The CDR3 covers 15 residues. The CDR3 nucleotides read TGTGCCAGTAGTATAGGACAGGGTTCCAACACTGAAGCTTTCTTT. This encodes CASSIGQGSNTEAFF.